One and the same sample provided the 26 T cell receptor beta chains below, sequenced in a study of identical twins. TCRdb processed the 5' RACE reads anew with MiXCR; each CDR3 protein has one entry. The sample has over 550,000 distinct CDR3 sequences, roughly 7.1% seen once. The same data also went into a second study, on yellow fever vaccine responses in identical twins.

The specimen was PBMCs. Every receptor here comes from a woman between 18 and 29 years old in good health.

This chain's CDR3 is CASSWGQMGRGQFF. The CDR3 DNA follows: TGTGCCAGCAGCTGGGGTCAGATGGGCCGGGGGCAGTTCTTC. This chain joins TRBV5-6 and TRBJ2-1, with a possible D match to TRBD2 (5 bases). Germline-derived CDR1 and CDR2 are SGHDT and YYEEEE. V was clipped by 3 bases and J by 12 bases, with 19 bases between them. This CDR3 is 14 amino acids long.

This clonotype has a count of ten or more. This sequence joins TRBV6-5 and TRBJ2-7; a weak D match, TRBD1 (5 bases). Germline CDR1 MNHEY, CDR2 SVGAGI. V gave up 5 bases and J gave up 4 bases, with 6 bases separating them. The CDR3 runs 11 residues. The CDR3 region has the DNA TGTGCCAGCAGTAAGGGGTACGAGCAGTACTTC. Amino acids: CASSKGYEQYF.

The chain joins TRBV18 to TRBJ2-6; TRBD1 matches 9 bases. Germline V lookup: CDR1 KGHSH, CDR2 LQKENI. V was pared by 4 bases and J by 0 bases, with 10 bases of the junction left unmatched. This CDR3 region has 19 residues. DNA for the CDR3: TGTGCCAGCTCACTCCCTCGGGACAGGGAAGGCTCTGGGGCCAACGTCCTGACTTTC. Its translation is CASSLPRDREGSGANVLTF.

This rearrangement joins TRBV6-5 to TRBJ1-2; tentatively, D is TRBD1 (6 bases). The CDR3 consists of 15 residues. Trimming left V 0 bases short and J 6 bases short, with 14 bases between. Germline V gene lookup returns CDR1 MNHEY and CDR2 SVGAGI. The CDR3 loop is CASSYSNQGSDGYTF. Written as DNA, the CDR3 is TGTGCCAGCAGTTACTCGAACCAGGGGTCCGATGGCTACACCTTC.

This rearrangement joins TRBV29-1 to TRBJ2-2; no clear D. Germline V CDR1 and CDR2: SQVTM, ANQGSEA. Trimming pared 1 base from V and 4 bases from J, leaving 7 bases between. The CDR3 runs to 13 residues. The CDR3 nucleotides read TGCAGCGTTGAAGGTCTAAGCACCGGGGAGCTGTTTTTT. Translating gives CSVEGLSTGELFF.

This clonotype appeared a few times. The rearrangement links TRBV10-1 to TRBJ2-7; weak D call: TRBD2 (7 bases). The CDR3 extends over 14 amino acids. Trimming took 7 bases from V and 2 from J, leaving 15 bases between them. In germline, CDR1 is WNHNN, CDR2 SYGVQD (reference sequence). CDR3 amino acids: CASTKGGKTYEQYV. As DNA, the CDR3 is TGCGCCAGCACCAAGGGGGGGAAAACCTACGAGCAGTACGTC.

This clonotype was seen many times. The chain joins TRBV3-1 to TRBJ1-2, with TRBD1 identical over 12 bases. The CDR3 spans 17 residues. CDR1 is LGHDT, CDR2 YNNKEL, per germline (reference sequence). The V gene end was trimmed by 4 bases and the J gene end by 6 bases; junction bases not matched to a gene: 12. The CDR3 sequence is CASSLLRDRGRRDGYTF. CDR3 DNA sequence: TGTGCCAGCAGCCTACTCCGGGACAGGGGGCGTCGGGATGGCTACACCTTC.

At least ten counts were recorded for this clonotype. The J gene is TRBJ1-2, the V gene TRBV20-1; D perhaps matches TRBD1 (6 bases). Germline assignment: CDR1 DFQATT and CDR2 SNEGSKA (reference sequence). The CDR3 loop spans 15 amino acids. Trimming took off 5 bases at V and 8 bases at J, with 24 bases between the two ends. The CDR3 loop is CSAESAQSGAWGYTF. The CDR3 region has the DNA TGCAGTGCTGAGAGCGCACAATCAGGGGCTTGGGGCTACACCTTC.

Of note for this clonotype: At one end, the junction sequence differs from germline, possibly due to a read error. This chain uses TRBV20-1 with TRBJ2-4; 10 bases agree with TRBD1. The CDR3 sequence is 18 residues long. Germline lookup yields CDR1 DFQATT and CDR2 SNEGSKA (reference sequence). As DNA, the CDR3 is TGCAGTGCTAGTACGGTGGTGGACAGGGGGTCTACCAAAAACAGTCAGTACTTC. Translation gives CSASTVVDRGSTKNSQYF.

The chain carries TRBV6-2 or TRBV6-3 and TRBJ2-1; 7 bases agree with TRBD2. The length of the CDR3 is 18 residues. V was clipped by 0 bases and J by 5 bases; unmatched bases: 13. Germline loops: CDR1 MNHEY, CDR2 SVGEGT. The CDR3 bases are TGTGCCAGCAGTTACTCCCTGAGCGGGGACGCACCTCACAATGAGCAGTTCTTC. It is translated as CASSYSLSGDAPHNEQFF.

In its sample, this clonotype was seen many times. The chain combines TRBV20-1 with TRBJ2-5; D remains unclear. Per germline, CDR1 DFQATT and CDR2 SNEGSKA (reference sequence). The CDR3 has 13 amino acids. Trimming cost V 3 bases and J 5 bases, with 13 bases left between them. The CDR3, as DNA: TGCAGTGCTAGGCCACCATTTGGGGAGACCCAGTACTTC. Translating gives CSARPPFGETQYF.

This clonotype was seen only a few times. The V and J genes are TRBV29-1 and TRBJ2-4; 9 bases are a match to TRBD1. Germline CDR1 and CDR2: SQVTM and ANQGSEA. J gave up 8 bases and V 0 bases, and 5 bases lay outside the gene matches. CDR3 size: 14 residues. The CDR3 DNA sequence: TGCAGCGTTGAAGATAGGGGACAGGGTGACATTCAGTACTTC. It translates to CSVEDRGQGDIQYF.

This clonotype has only a few counts. The chain is built from TRBV25-1 and TRBJ2-2, with 11 nucleotides matching TRBD2. The CDR3 has 15 residues. Germline V gene lookup returns CDR1 MGHDK and CDR2 SYGVNS. V was clipped by 4 bases and J by 13 bases; unmatched bases: 11. Here the CDR3 DNA reads TGTGCCAGCAGTGCCGGGGGACTAGCGGTTGGGAGGCTGTTTTTT. This codes for CASSAGGLAVGRLFF.

This clonotype showed up many times. The chain has TRBV5-1 and TRBJ2-1; the D gene could be TRBD1 or TRBD2 (5 bases each). CDR1 and CDR2 from the germline V gene are SGHRS and YFSETQ. There are 13 residues in the CDR3. Trimming removed 4 bases from V and 3 bases from J, with 8 bases in between. Here the CDR3 DNA reads TGCGCCAGCAGCCGGGACGGCTACAATGAGCAGTTCTTC. This translates into CASSRDGYNEQFF.

This clonotype was seen at least ten times. This chain joins TRBV14 and TRBJ2-1; TRBD2 matches 11 bases. V was pared by 6 bases and J by 4 bases, with 5 bases of the junction left unmatched. CDR1 and CDR2 (germline): SGHDN, FVKESK. This CDR3 has 15 residues. The CDR3 DNA is TGTGCCAGCAGGCCCGGGACTAGCGGATACAATGAGCAGTTCTTC. It encodes CASRPGTSGYNEQFF. Filled out from reference TRBV14 and TRBJ2-1, the complete variable domain reads EAGVTQFPSHSVIEKGQTVTLRCDPISGHDNLYWYRRVMGKEIKFLLHFVKESKQDESGMPNNRFLAERTGGTYSTLKVQPAELEDSGVYFCASRPGTSGYNEQFFGPGTRLTVL.

This clonotype occurred many times. V is TRBV4-1 and J is TRBJ2-3; 7 positions agree with TRBD2. CDR3 length equals 15 residues. Germline V gene sequence: CDR1 MGHRA, CDR2 YSYEKL. After removal of 1 base from V and 4 bases from J, the junction contained 5 bases not matched to a gene. The CDR3 region is CASSQVGLAADTQYF. In DNA, the CDR3 is TGCGCCAGCAGCCAAGTAGGTCTAGCGGCAGATACGCAGTATTTT.

This clonotype has more than one count but fewer than ten. The chain has TRBV4-1 and TRBJ1-1, with a weak D call TRBD1 (5 bases). The CDR3 extends over 15 amino acids. V was trimmed by 1 base and J by 0 bases, leaving 9 bases between them. Germline lookup yields CDR1 MGHRA and CDR2 YSYEKL. For the CDR3, the DNA is TGCGCCAGCAGCCAAGGACAGACCATGAACACTGAAGCTTTCTTT. Protein sequence: CASSQGQTMNTEAFF.

This clonotype was counted many times. This CDR3 reads CASSFVWNTEAFF. Here the CDR3 DNA reads TGCGCCAGCAGCTTCGTTTGGAACACTGAAGCTTTCTTT. V usage is TRBV5-1 and J usage is TRBJ1-1, with D unclear. The CDR3 is made up of 13 amino acids. V lost 2 bases, J lost 1 base, and 6 bases lay in between. Germline V gives CDR1 SGHRS, CDR2 YFSETQ.

This clonotype was counted a few times. The rearrangement links TRBV10-3 to TRBJ2-1, with 8 bases that match TRBD2. Germline CDR1 ENHRY, CDR2 SYGVKD. V trimming: 2 bases; J trimming: 2 bases; junction bases outside the gene matches: 2. The CDR3 runs 15 residues. This CDR3 is CAISERGGPYNEQFF. Written as DNA, the CDR3 is TGTGCCATCAGTGAGCGGGGGGGCCCCTACAATGAGCAGTTCTTC.

This clonotype turned up a few times. Here the CDR3 DNA reads TGTGCCAGCAGTTCGGGACTAGCGGAGAACACAGATACGCAGTATTTT. Translating it yields CASSSGLAENTDTQYF. The chain couples TRBV12-3 or TRBV12-4 to TRBJ2-3; 11 positions agree with TRBD2. There are 16 residues in the CDR3. Trimming removed 4 bases from V and 2 bases from J; junction bases left unmatched: 5.

This clonotype was observed many times. The chain carries TRBV6-5 and TRBJ2-2; possibly TRBD2 for D (5 bases). V shed 4 bases and J shed 0 bases, with 21 bases lying between them. The CDR3 totals 19 residues. Germline lookup yields CDR1 MNHEY and CDR2 SVGAGI. The CDR3 DNA is TGTGCCAGCAGTTTCATTGGATGGTCGGGAAACACGAACACCGGGGAGCTGTTTTTT. Translated, it gives CASSFIGWSGNTNTGELFF.

There are a few counts of this clonotype. The chain is built from TRBV4-1 and TRBJ2-7, with 9 bases fitting TRBD2. Germline CDR1 reads MGHRA; CDR2 reads YSYEKL. This CDR3 is built from 15 residues. With V trimmed by 3 bases and J by 2 bases, 5 bases remained unmatched. The CDR3 loop is CASSHGLATTYEQYF. For the CDR3, the DNA is TGCGCCAGCAGCCACGGACTAGCGACAACCTACGAGCAGTACTTC.

The gene calls are TRBV7-8 and TRBJ1-4, with D maybe TRBD1 (5 bases). With 1 base removed from V and 4 bases from J, the gap between germline ends came to 10 bases. The CDR3 runs 15 residues. Germline CDR1 SGHVS, CDR2 FQNEAQ. The CDR3 DNA sequence: TGTGCCAGCAGCTTAGGCGGGACCCATAATGAAAAACTGTTTTTT. Its translation is CASSLGGTHNEKLFF.

This clonotype showed up many times. The genes are TRBV24-1 and TRBJ1-5; 11 positions agree with TRBD1. The CDR3 sequence is 17 residues long. Per the germline V gene, CDR1 is KGHDR and CDR2 is SFDVKD. V shed 3 bases, J shed 3 bases, and the junction held 6 bases outside the gene matches. In nucleotides, the CDR3 is TGTGCCACCAGTGATCCCGGGACAGGGGGTACCAATCAGCCCCAGCATTTT. This sequence encodes CATSDPGTGGTNQPQHF.

In this sample, this clonotype turned up a few times. The J gene is TRBJ2-1, the V gene TRBV7-2; 7 bases map to TRBD2. This CDR3 is built from 17 residues. V gave up 5 bases and J gave up 9 bases; unmatched junction bases: 19. CDR1 and CDR2 from the germline V gene are SGHTA and FQGNSA. As DNA, the CDR3 is TGTGCCAGCAGCCCCCGTAGGGTCCGGACTAGAGTAGGTGAGCAGTTCTTC. Encoded protein: CASSPRRVRTRVGEQFF.

This clonotype has just a few counts. CDR3 sequence (DNA): TGTGCCAGCAGTGAGGAACCAAGCGAGGTCAATGAGCAGTTCTTC. Translating it yields CASSEEPSEVNEQFF. This rearrangement joins TRBV2 to TRBJ2-1; D remains unclear. Germline V CDR1 and CDR2: SNHLY, FYNNEI. The V end was cut by 3 bases, the J end by 6 bases, with 15 bases between. The CDR3 sequence is 15 residues long.